This record covers a single TCR beta chain. In germline, CDR1 is MNHEY, CDR2 SMNVEV (reference sequence). This CDR3 is 14 amino acids long. The germline V and J ends were trimmed by 5 bases and 0 bases, with 9 bases remaining between them. One entry per CDR3 protein, called by TCRdb with MiXCR from the 5' RACE reads. The data show about 350,000 distinct CDR3 sequences, around 10% seen once. The source of the sample is a study of T cells after yellow fever vaccination. The sequence was collected from a man aged 18-30 years who received the YFV17D yellow fever vaccine. The chain links TRBV27 to TRBJ2-3; tentatively, D is TRBD2 (5 bases). The material was PBMCs, obtained on the day of the first yellow fever vaccination. CDR3 in amino acids: CASSRRRSTDTQYF. For the CDR3, the DNA is TGTGCCAGCAGTAGGAGGAGGAGCACAGATACGCAGTATTTT.